Below, 9 T cell receptor beta chains from the same sample are listed, as sequenced in a study of blood T cell repertoires in COVID-19 (dated by TCRdb to about 2020). Receptor libraries were prepared by the immunoSEQ multiplex PCR assay. Drawn from immuneACCESS, this table holds only the in-frame rearrangements with V and J called that TCRdb kept. Clones are partly lost; checked studies trace under half to an unresolved V gene and leave the rest unexplained. The sample table records about 100,000 clones; 81% of these occur just once. The ten largest clonotypes hold less than 6% of the sample. The sequenced sample consisted of peripheral blood. The receptors come from a man aged 80 or over with COVID-19, enrolled during active disease.

A note on this clone: Other DNA sequences in this specimen translate into the identical CDR3. The J gene is TRBJ1-5, the V gene TRBV6-5; 8 nucleotides agree with TRBD1. Losses at the gene ends were 5 bases for V and 1 base for J; bases not matched to a gene: 4. The germline V gene has CDR1 MNHEY and CDR2 SVGAGI. The CDR3 is 15 residues long. CDR3 residues: CASSPRGLSNQPQHF. CDR3 bases: TGTGCCAGCAGTCCCAGGGGGCTGAGCAATCAGCCCCAGCATTTT.

This chain uses TRBV3-1 (or the pseudogene TRBV3-2) with TRBJ2-3, with 7 bases fitting TRBD1. CDR3 length equals 18 residues. Germline CDR1 is LGHDT and CDR2 is YNNKEL (reference sequence). Trimming at V came to 0 bases and at J to 0 bases, leaving 9 bases not matched to a gene. The CDR3 DNA sequence: TGTGCCAGCAGCCAAGATTTATTAACGGGACAGAGCACAGATACGCAGTATTTT. This sequence encodes CASSQDLLTGQSTDTQYF.

This chain joins TRBV5-1 and TRBJ2-1, with 9 bases fitting TRBD2. The trim removed 0 bases at V and 2 bases at J, leaving 3 bases unmatched. From germline, CDR1 is SGHRS and CDR2 YFSETQ. The CDR3 extends over 16 amino acids. In nucleotides, the CDR3 is TGCGCCAGCAGCTTGGCTCCTAGCGGGGCCTACAATGAGCAGTTCTTC. This sequence encodes CASSLAPSGAYNEQFF.

J is TRBJ2-7 and V is TRBV18; 7 bases are shared with TRBD1. Per the germline V gene, CDR1 is KGHSH and CDR2 is LQKENI. The CDR3 totals 15 residues. V trimming: 0 bases; J trimming: 3 bases; junction bases outside the gene matches: 5. The CDR3 sequence is CASSPPGRQGYEQYF. For the CDR3, the DNA is TGTGCCAGCTCACCACCGGGGAGACAGGGCTACGAGCAGTACTTC.

The rearrangement uses TRBV5-1 and TRBJ2-2; D uncertain. The germline V gene has CDR1 SGHRS and CDR2 YFSETQ. V lost 4 bases and J lost 0, with 7 bases in between. This CDR3 is 14 amino acids long. The CDR3 coding sequence is TGCGCCAGCAGCCACAAGTCGAACACCGGGGAGCTGTTTTTT. This sequence encodes CASSHKSNTGELFF.

The genes are TRBV7-3 and TRBJ2-2; D is unclear. There are 18 residues in the CDR3. V shed 0 bases and J shed 1 base, with 15 bases lying between them. Germline V gene data show CDR1 as SGHTA and CDR2 as FQGTGA. CDR3: CASSLTRPGLRNTGELFF. The CDR3, as DNA: TGTGCCAGCAGCTTAACGCGCCCGGGTTTGAGGAACACCGGGGAGCTGTTTTTT. Filled out from reference TRBV7-3 and TRBJ2-2, the complete variable domain reads GAGVSQTPSNKVTEKGKYVELRCDPISGHTALYWYRQSLGQGPEFLIYFQGTGAADDSGLPNDRFFAVRPEGSVSTLKIQRTERGDSAVYLCASSLTRPGLRNTGELFFGEGSRLTVL.

This chain joins TRBV18 and TRBJ2-7; D is unclear. Trimming stripped 0 bases from V and 0 bases from J, with 6 bases between. The germline gives CDR1 KGHSH, CDR2 LQKENI. This CDR3 spans 14 amino acids. This CDR3 reads CASSPPAGSYEQYF. The CDR3 DNA reads as TGTGCCAGCTCACCACCGGCAGGCTCCTACGAGCAGTACTTC.

The chain has TRBV2 and TRBJ1-2; 7 bases align to TRBD1. CDR1 is SNHLY and CDR2 is FYNNEI in the germline V gene. This CDR3 has 13 amino acids. V shed 6 bases and J 10 bases; nucleotides not matched to a gene: 11. The CDR3 DNA follows: TGTGCCAGCAGCGAACAGGGGTTAGTCTCCTACACCTTC. This codes for CASSEQGLVSYTF.

V gene TRBV5-4 combines with J gene TRBJ1-2, with TRBD1 matching 7 bases. The germline V gene encodes CDR1 SGHNT and CDR2 YYREEE (reference sequence). Trimming removed 6 bases from V and 4 bases from J; junction bases left unmatched: 3. CDR3 length equals 12 residues. CDR3 protein: CASNQGGYGYTF. In DNA form, the CDR3 reads TGTGCCAGCAACCAGGGGGGCTATGGCTACACCTTC.